What follows are 2 T cell receptor beta chains derived from one specimen sequenced in a study of human T cells and chemical hapten exposure (dated by TCRdb to the early 2020s). Taken with the paper, the label for time point translates to: pre-sensitization, week 0. The treatment or condition label, read with the paper, signifies: therapeutic diphenylcyclopropenone sensitization with weekly scalp DPC. Receptor amplification or capture employed RACE. Sequencing was carried out with a NextSeq 500. TCRdb itself trimmed the public reads at Q25 with fastp, ran MiXCR and retained productive beta chains. Identical CDR3 proteins give one entry, which carries the most common genes and DNA. This sample is represented by tens of thousands of distinct CDR3 sequences; about 9.4% of them were singletons. The biggest ten clones account for more than 13% of the sample. The sequences come from whole blood, collected in connection with sensitization to the hapten diphenylcyclopropenone (DPC). All receptors come from a woman aged 40 to 49 with alopecia areata. Some clones in this sample may be carry-over from other donors' samples.

This clonotype was detected many times. This chain links TRBV7-8 with TRBJ2-4, with D possibly TRBD2 on 6 matching bases. The CDR3 spans 12 residues. V lost 2 bases and J 14 bases, leaving 13 bases between the germline ends. In germline, CDR1 is SGHVS, CDR2 FQNEAQ. CDR3 protein: CASSLRAGMKYF. CDR3 nucleotide sequence: TGTGCCAGCAGCTTAAGGGCGGGGATGAAGTACTTC.

The V call is TRBV28, the J call TRBJ1-2, with D perhaps matching TRBD1 (6 bases). Trimming cost V 7 bases and J 6 bases, with 12 bases left between them. Germline V CDR1 and CDR2: MDHEN, SYDVKM. CDR3 length equals 12 residues. Written as DNA, the CDR3 is TGTGCCAGCACCTGGGGGGCTCATGGCTACACCTTC. Translating it yields CASTWGAHGYTF.